A single sample is the source of the 6 T cell receptor beta chains below, sequenced in a study of T cells in Graves' hyperthyroidism and ophthalmopathy. Amplified TCR beta CDR3 regions came from RNA transcripts. When the TCR CDR3 underwent first-round RT-PCR, the HTBI primer set was used. TCRdb re-analysed the multiplex PCR reads in MiXCR, keeping a single row per CDR3 protein. The sample has 550,000 to 800,000 distinct CDR3 sequences; about 15% are singletons. Sequencing used blood. These receptors originate from a man in his late teens or twenties with Graves' hyperthyroidism.

J is TRBJ2-7 and V is TRBV6-2 or TRBV6-3, with TRBD1 as a possible D gene (5 bases). CDR3 length equals 15 residues. From germline, CDR1 is MNHEY and CDR2 SVGEGT. V was shortened by 7 bases and J by 4 bases, with 20 bases between the two germline ends. The CDR3 sequence: CASKLQGPSFYEQYF. CDR3 DNA sequence: TGTGCCAGCAAGCTTCAGGGCCCGTCTTTTTACGAGCAGTACTTC.

In this sample, this clonotype turned up many times. This chain joins TRBV6-1 and TRBJ1-1; D is uncertain. The CDR3 runs to 10 residues. V lost 6 bases and J lost 8, with 7 bases in between. Germline V gene sequence: CDR1 MNHNS, CDR2 SASEGT. CDR3 DNA sequence: TGTGCCAGCAGCAGGTCCGAAGCTTTCTTT. This codes for CASSRSEAFF.

This clonotype was recorded many times. CDR3 sequence: CASSGPGAERGTDTQYF. CDR3 bases: TGTGCCAGCAGTGGACCCGGAGCAGAGAGGGGCACAGATACGCAGTATTTT. J is TRBJ2-3 and V is TRBV2; D is possibly TRBD2 (5 bases). Germline values: CDR1 SNHLY, CDR2 FYNNEI. This CDR3 is 17 amino acids long. V shed 4 bases and J shed 1 base, with 18 bases lying between them.

This clonotype was observed a handful of times. The J gene is TRBJ2-7, the V gene TRBV28; D gene unclear. V shed 5 bases and J shed 4 bases, with 9 bases lying between them. The CDR3 covers 12 residues. Germline CDR1 MDHEN, CDR2 SYDVKM. The CDR3 DNA is TGTGCCAGCAGTGCCTCTTTTTACGAGCAGTACTTC. It translates to CASSASFYEQYF.

This clonotype was counted at least ten times. The V gene is TRBV11-2, the J gene TRBJ2-3, with D uncertain. CDR1 SGHAT and CDR2 FQNNGV come from the germline V gene. The CDR3 runs 14 residues. The V end was cut by 0 bases, the J end by 2 bases, with 6 bases between. The CDR3 here is CASSLEGITDTQYF. CDR3 in DNA: TGTGCCAGCAGCTTAGAGGGAATCACAGATACGCAGTATTTT.

This chain uses TRBV12-3 or TRBV12-4 with TRBJ2-2; 15 bases fit TRBD2. This CDR3 comprises 21 residues. J gave up 3 bases and V 5 bases, and 16 bases lay outside the gene matches. In nucleotides, the CDR3 is TGTGCCAGCAGTCCAACCGGGGGACTAGCGGGAGGATTAGAAGACACCGGGGAGCTGTTTTTT. Translation: CASSPTGGLAGGLEDTGELFF.